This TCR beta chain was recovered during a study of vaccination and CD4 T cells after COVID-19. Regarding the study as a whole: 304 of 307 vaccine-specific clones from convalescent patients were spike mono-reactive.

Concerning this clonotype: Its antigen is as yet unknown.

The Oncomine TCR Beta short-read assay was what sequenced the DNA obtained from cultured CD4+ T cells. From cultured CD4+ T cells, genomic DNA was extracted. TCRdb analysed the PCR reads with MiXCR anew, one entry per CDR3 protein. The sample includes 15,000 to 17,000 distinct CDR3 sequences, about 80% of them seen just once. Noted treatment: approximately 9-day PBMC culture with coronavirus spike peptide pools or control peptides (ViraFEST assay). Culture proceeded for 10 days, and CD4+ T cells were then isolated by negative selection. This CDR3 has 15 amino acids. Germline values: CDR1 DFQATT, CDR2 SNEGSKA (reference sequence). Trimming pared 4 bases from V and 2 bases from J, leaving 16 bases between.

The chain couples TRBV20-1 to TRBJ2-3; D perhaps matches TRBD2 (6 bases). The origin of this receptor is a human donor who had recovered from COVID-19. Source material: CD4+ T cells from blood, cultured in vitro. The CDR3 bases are TGCAGTGCTATCCCGGGACTCAGCCCCACAGATACGCAGTATTTT. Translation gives CSAIPGLSPTDTQYF.